What follows is one T cell receptor beta chain and its context. CDR3 length: 15 amino acids. Germline assignment: CDR1 SGHDT and CDR2 YYEEEE. Between the trimmed V and J ends, which lost 1 base and 11 bases, there was a span of 19 bases. Authors' analysis steps: The authors estimated nucleated cell counts from reference gene primer amplification. TCRdb's table, derived via immunoSEQ multiplex PCR, lists solely in-frame clones and lacks some. Clone size and V and J calls were adopted from that table, with D and trimming inferred from the DNA. This sample carries 40,000 to 60,000 clones, about 84% of them seen once, and the ten largest clones take 5.5% to 7.5%. The sample comes from a study of blood T cell repertoires in COVID-19. About the study: Whether acute or convalescent, the COVID-19 samples came from the United States, Italy and Spain. T cells, B-cell-depleted T cells, or PBMCs provided the cDNA or gDNA that served as material.

The V and J genes are TRBV5-6 and TRBJ2-4; a weak D match, TRBD2 (7 bases). The source of this sequence is a woman aged 55-70 years with acute or convalescent COVID-19. The source material was peripheral blood. The CDR3 here is CASSLTGGGGHVQYF. CDR3 DNA sequence: TGTGCCAGCAGCTTGACGGGAGGTGGGGGCCATGTTCAGTACTTC.